This T cell receptor (beta chain) is from a study of T cell repertoires in cytomegalovirus infection. Turning to the study itself: Newly reported HLA-C-restricted and thoroughly characterized HLA-B-restricted CMV epitopes were employed.

MiXCR, run by TCRdb on the reads, gives a single entry per CDR3 protein. Of 700,000 to 950,000 distinct CDR3 sequences in the sample, about 33% were seen once. This clonotype showed up just a few times. The target antigen is unknown. This CDR3 contains 14 residues. Per germline, CDR1 MNHEY and CDR2 SVGEGT. Trimming took 1 base from V and 5 from J, leaving 11 bases between them. The source was cultured CD8+ T cells from PBMCs, collected from culture after CMV antigen stimulation. The chain uses TRBV6-2 or TRBV6-3 and TRBJ1-1; D might be TRBD1 (5 bases). The clonotype originates from a human donor in good health (CMV status not recorded). Some clones in this sample may be carry-over from other donors' samples. CDR3 bases: TGTGCCAGCAGTTACTGGGGGACGGAGACTGAAGCTTTCTTT. Its protein product is CASSYWGTETEAFF.